Below, 26 T cell receptor beta chains from the same sample are listed, as sequenced in a study of blood T cell repertoires in COVID-19. Produced via immunoSEQ multiplex PCR; TCRdb's table is partial and in-frame only. Among around 57,000 clones listed, around 80% were seen once. The material sequenced was peripheral blood. These receptors all stem from a woman aged 60-70 years with acute or convalescent COVID-19.

The chain recombines TRBV4-3 with TRBJ1-2, with a weak D call TRBD1 (5 bases). CDR1 is LGHNA, CDR2 YSLEER, per germline. V was trimmed by 0 bases and J by 2 bases, leaving 19 bases between them. The CDR3 consists of 18 residues. CDR3 protein: CASSQDISSGPGNYGYTF. The CDR3 region has the DNA TGCGCCAGCAGCCAAGATATCTCTTCAGGGCCCGGGAACTATGGCTACACCTTC.

This chain joins TRBV6-4 and TRBJ2-7, with TRBD1 as a possible D gene (6 bases). The germline gives CDR1 MRHNA, CDR2 SNTAGT. CDR3 length: 13 residues. V gave up 5 bases and J gave up 0 bases, with 8 bases separating them. The CDR3 region has the DNA TGTGCCAGCAGTCGGGACACCTCCTACGAGCAGTACTTC. It codes for CASSRDTSYEQYF.

The gene calls are TRBV14 and TRBJ1-6; D unclear. The V end was cut by 1 base, the J end by 6 bases, with 4 bases between. Germline lookup yields CDR1 SGHDN and CDR2 FVKESK. The CDR3 sequence is 13 residues long. Here the CDR3 DNA reads TGTGCCAGCAGCCAAGGGGCTAATTCACCCCTCCACTTT. Its protein is CASSQGANSPLHF. Together with reference TRBV14 and TRBJ1-6, the CDR3 gives the full variable domain: EAGVTQFPSHSVIEKGQTVTLRCDPISGHDNLYWYRRVMGKEIKFLLHFVKESKQDESGMPNNRFLAERTGGTYSTLKVQPAELEDSGVYFCASSQGANSPLHFGNGTRLTVT.

V usage is TRBV2 and J usage is TRBJ1-6; D unclear. The V and J ends lost 1 base and 0 bases respectively, with 7 bases between them. CDR1 is SNHLY, CDR2 FYNNEI, per germline. The CDR3 sequence is 16 residues long. This CDR3 is CASSEGRSSYNSPLHF. In nucleotides, the CDR3 is TGTGCCAGCAGTGAAGGGAGGAGCTCCTATAATTCACCCCTCCACTTT.

The chain has TRBV11-3 and TRBJ2-1; D perhaps matches TRBD1 (6 bases). Trimming shortened V by 5 bases and J by 7 bases, and 18 bases separated the two germline ends. The germline V gene has CDR1 SGHNT and CDR2 YENEEA. This CDR3 region has 15 residues. The CDR3 reads CASSPSPDSRNEQFF. CDR3 in DNA: TGTGCCAGCAGCCCCTCCCCGGACAGCCGGAATGAGCAGTTCTTC.

The rearrangement links TRBV7-9 to TRBJ1-2; D gene uncertain. Trimming removed 3 bases at V and 5 bases at J, with 10 bases between. Germline V gene sequence: CDR1 SEHNR, CDR2 FQNEAQ (reference sequence). The CDR3 extends over 13 amino acids. This CDR3 is CASSFEALYGYTF. DNA for the CDR3: TGTGCCAGCAGCTTTGAGGCCCTTTATGGCTACACCTTC.

This clone is a singleton in its sample. At one end the junction does not follow the germline gene, possibly because of a read error. The chain has TRBV7-9 and TRBJ1-6; 8 bases agree with TRBD1. Germline V gene lookup returns CDR1 SEHNR and CDR2 FQNEAQ (reference sequence). The CDR3 has 15 residues. CDR3 amino acids: CANSPGQGVYSPLHF. The CDR3 coding sequence is TGTGCCAACAGCCCCGGACAGGGTGTGTATTCACCCCTCCACTTT.

The CDR3 DNA reads TGTGCCAGCAGCCACAGGCAGGGGGATACGCAGTATTTT. Its protein product is CASSHRQGDTQYF. V is TRBV13 and J is TRBJ2-3; D might be TRBD1 (6 bases). Germline values: CDR1 PRHDT, CDR2 FYEKMQ (reference sequence). The ends were cut back, 5 bases at V and 6 bases at J, with 12 bases in the middle. This CDR3 region has 13 residues.

This clone appeared once. V is TRBV19 and J is TRBJ2-1; TRBD1 aligns across 10 bases. Germline V lookup: CDR1 LNHDA, CDR2 SQIVND (reference sequence). The CDR3 covers 14 residues. V was pared by 7 bases and J by 5 bases, with 5 bases of the junction left unmatched. The CDR3 loop is CASTKDRGDNEQFF. The CDR3 nucleotides are TGTGCCAGTACCAAGGACAGGGGGGACAATGAGCAGTTCTTC. Drawing the rest from reference TRBV19 and TRBJ2-1, the complete variable domain is DGGITQSPKYLFRKEGQNVTLSCEQNLNHDAMYWYRQDPGQGLRLIYYSQIVNDFQKGDIAEGYSVSREKKESFPLTVTSAQKNPTAFYLCASTKDRGDNEQFFGPGTRLTVL.

The rearrangement joins TRBV27 to TRBJ2-1; TRBD2 matches 8 bases. This CDR3 is built from 15 residues. V dropped 7 bases and J dropped 7; count of bases not matched to a gene: 12. CDR1 is MNHEY and CDR2 is SMNVEV in the germline V gene (reference sequence). In DNA, the CDR3 is TGTGCCAGCAATACTAACGGGGGGGCCGGAAATGAGCAGTTCTTC. Protein: CASNTNGGAGNEQFF.

The chain uses TRBV13 and TRBJ2-7; 9 bases are a match to TRBD1. The CDR3 covers 14 residues. V shed 5 bases, J shed 4 bases, and the junction held 6 bases outside the gene matches. Germline V gives CDR1 PRHDT, CDR2 FYEKMQ (reference sequence). CDR3 in DNA: TGTGCCAGCAGCCTCGGACAGGGGTTATACGAGCAGTACTTC. Its translation is CASSLGQGLYEQYF.

This chain joins TRBV10-2 and TRBJ1-2; 8 nucleotides match TRBD1. The V gene's germline CDR1 is WSHSY and CDR2 SAAADI. This CDR3 region has 14 residues. V dropped 3 bases and J dropped 8; count of bases not matched to a gene: 8. The CDR3 region is CASSDRSGGFGYTF. CDR3 DNA sequence: TGCGCCAGCAGTGATCGATCAGGGGGCTTCGGCTACACCTTC.

CDR3: CASSSLPGGTDTQYF. CDR3 sequence (DNA): TGTGCCAGCAGTTCCCTCCCGGGGGGCACAGATACGCAGTATTTT. This rearrangement joins TRBV6-5 to TRBJ2-3; D is possibly TRBD2 (6 bases). The CDR3 sequence is 15 residues long. The V gene's germline CDR1 is MNHEY and CDR2 SVGAGI. Between the trimmed V and J ends, which lost 4 bases and 1 base, there was a span of 12 bases.

The chain has TRBV15 and TRBJ2-5; the match to TRBD1 covers 10 bases. Germline V CDR1 and CDR2: LNHNV, YYDKDF (reference sequence). The CDR3 is made up of 15 amino acids. The junction had 4 bases not matched to a gene; V was cut back by 4 bases and J by 2 bases. The CDR3 nucleotides are TGTGCCACCAGCAAAGACAGGGGGCTACAAGAGACCCAGTACTTC. It translates to CATSKDRGLQETQYF.

The table lists this clone with a count of one. The chain uses TRBV6-2 or TRBV6-3 and TRBJ1-2, with D perhaps TRBD1 (6 bases). The CDR3 is 14 amino acids. V gave up 4 bases and J gave up 8 bases, with 17 bases separating them. CDR1 MNHEY and CDR2 SVGEGT come from the germline V gene. CDR3 region: CASSLTTGRVGYTF. The CDR3 nucleotides are TGTGCCAGCAGTTTGACAACAGGGCGGGTCGGCTACACCTTC.

The rearrangement uses TRBV11-2 and TRBJ2-3; TRBD1 is a possible D gene (6 bases). CDR1 and CDR2 (germline): SGHAT, FQNNGV. Trimming removed 0 bases at V and 5 bases at J, with 12 bases between. The CDR3 contains 15 residues. The DNA of the CDR3 is TGTGCCAGCAGCTTAGATCAGGGGCTCGGAGATACGCAGTATTTT. It yields the protein CASSLDQGLGDTQYF.

The chain combines TRBV29-1 with TRBJ1-2; D possibly corresponds to TRBD1 (6 bases). Trimming shortened V by 1 base and J by 2 bases, and 14 bases separated the two germline ends. Per germline, CDR1 SQVTM and CDR2 ANQGSEA. The CDR3 covers 15 residues. CDR3 nucleotide sequence: TGCAGCGTTGAAGGGGGGGGCGGAATAAACTATGGCTACACCTTC. It encodes CSVEGGGGINYGYTF.

V is TRBV30 and J is TRBJ2-7; 12 bases map to TRBD1. The CDR3 contains 15 residues. V shed 2 bases and J 5 bases; nucleotides not matched to a gene: 7. CDR1 and CDR2 (germline): GTSNPN, SVGIG (reference sequence). The CDR3 nucleotides read TGTGCCTGGAGTAACTCCGGGACAGGGGGCCACGAGCAGTACTTC. It is translated as CAWSNSGTGGHEQYF.

The rearrangement uses TRBV2 and TRBJ1-5; D perhaps matches TRBD1 (6 bases). CDR3 length: 14 residues. V gave up 4 bases and J gave up 7 bases, with 14 bases separating them. CDR1 is SNHLY and CDR2 is FYNNEI in the germline V gene. The CDR3 bases are TGTGCCAGCAGTGCCAGGGGACATCGACAGCCCCAGCATTTT. It encodes CASSARGHRQPQHF.

The gene calls are TRBV27 and TRBJ2-7; 9 positions match TRBD1. The V and J ends lost 4 bases and 5 bases, in that order; junction bases with no gene match: 6. Germline CDR1 is MNHEY and CDR2 is SMNVEV (reference sequence). There are 14 residues in the CDR3. The CDR3 is CASSSRDRAHEQYF. The CDR3 DNA sequence: TGTGCCAGCAGTTCCCGGGACAGGGCCCACGAGCAGTACTTC.

The rearrangement joins TRBV25-1 to TRBJ1-2; no reliable D call. Germline V gene lookup returns CDR1 MGHDK and CDR2 SYGVNS. This CDR3 region has 12 residues. The V end was cut by 0 bases, the J end by 6 bases, with 5 bases between. CDR3: CASSEYFNGYTF. The DNA for the CDR3 is TGTGCCAGCAGTGAATATTTCAATGGCTACACCTTC.

The chain recombines TRBV27 with TRBJ2-7; TRBD2 matches 7 bases. CDR1 and CDR2 from the germline V gene are MNHEY and SMNVEV (reference sequence). The length of the CDR3 is 14 residues. After removal of 5 bases from V and 3 bases from J, the junction contained 7 bases not matched to a gene. CDR3 nucleotides: TGTGCCAGCAGTGTGCGCGGGGGAGGCTACGAGCAGTACTTC. Protein sequence: CASSVRGGGYEQYF.

The chain couples TRBV7-3 to TRBJ2-2; TRBD1 matches 7 bases. The germline V gene has CDR1 SGHTA and CDR2 FQGTGA. The CDR3 runs to 16 residues. V dropped 3 bases and J dropped 9; count of bases not matched to a gene: 13. CDR3 protein: CASSFTATGLGRELFF. DNA for the CDR3: TGTGCCAGCAGCTTCACTGCGACAGGGCTAGGGAGGGAGCTGTTTTTT.

This rearrangement joins TRBV9 to TRBJ1-3, with 8 bases that match TRBD1. Germline V gene sequence: CDR1 SGDLS, CDR2 YYNGEE. Germline trimming cut 3 bases from V and 3 bases from J; bases unmatched to any gene: 8. The CDR3 totals 16 residues. CDR3 residues: CASSALPDRVGNTIYF. As DNA, the CDR3 is TGTGCCAGCAGCGCTCTTCCGGACAGGGTTGGAAACACCATATATTTT. Filled out from reference TRBV9 and TRBJ1-3, the complete variable domain reads DSGVTQTPKHLITATGQRVTLRCSPRSGDLSVYWYQQSLDQGLQFLIQYYNGEERAKGNILERFSAQQFPDLHSELNLSSLELGDSALYFCASSALPDRVGNTIYFGEGSWLTVV.

Points on this clone: The junction differs from germline at one of its ends, possibly a read error. The rearrangement joins TRBV6-5 to TRBJ2-1; a possible D gene is TRBD1 (6 bases). Germline V gene data show CDR1 as MNHEY and CDR2 as SVGAGI. The CDR3 has 11 amino acids. The CDR3 bases are TGTGCCACCCAAAGGGGGATACGGATGATCTTC. This translates into CATQRGIRMIF.

The chain combines TRBV15 with TRBJ1-4; TRBD1 agrees at 10 bases. This CDR3 is built from 17 residues. V lost 3 bases to trimming and J lost 7 bases; unmatched junction nucleotides: 11. The germline V gene has CDR1 LNHNV and CDR2 YYDKDF (reference sequence). The CDR3 DNA reads TGTGCCACCAGCAGCAGCGTACACCGGGACAGGGGTGAAAAACTGTTTTTT. Amino acids: CATSSSVHRDRGEKLFF.